This entry is about one T cell receptor (beta chain). What antigen it recognizes has not been identified. No much larger clonotype is one base removed from it; base qualities were not supplied. TCRbeta CDR3 regions were amplified from genomic DNA using the immunoSEQ Assay, a bias-controlled multiplex PCR. Turning to the authors' computational methods: Nucleated cell counts per sample were estimated from amplification of reference gene primers within the assay. Sequence reads were collapsed and filtered to measure the absolute abundance of every unique TCRbeta CDR3 rearrangement. For each sample, productive Simpson clonality was calculated as the square root of Simpson's diversity index over productive rearrangements. TCRdb stores this immuneACCESS table with in-frame sequences only. Part of the clones is absent; in the studies checked, under half of the shortfall reflects unresolved V genes, and no reason is known for the rest. The DNA was the basis for D and trimming; V, J and clone size are from that table. This sample gives around 80,000 clones in total; roughly 87% of them show up just once. Approximately 12% of the sample lies in the top ten.

This record belongs to a study of blood T cell repertoires in COVID-19 (dated by TCRdb to 2020 to 2021). In terms of the full investigation: Collaborator samples came from the United States, Italy and Spain and covered acute and convalescent phases of COVID-19. HLA class I and class II types, where available, came from metadata supplied by the sample provider rather than from assay-based typing. The repertoires were released in a freely available public database intended as a resource for research on the immune response to SARS-CoV-2. Deeply sampled blood TCRbeta repertoires from subjects exposed to, actively infected with, or recovered from COVID-19 were included in the dataset. The samples were drawn from the first 160 participants of the ongoing ImmuneRACE study and from about 1,200 subjects provided by 6 global collaborators. The material from the prospective study consisted of cDNA or gDNA derived from T cells, B-cell-depleted T cells, or PBMCs. A de-identified subject ID, COVID-19 status, age in years and sex were almost always included in the sample metadata. The paper's findings and limits, for the study overall: The amount of clinical and demographic metadata varied by source and participant and was provided uncurated.

From its cysteine to its phenylalanine, the CDR3 spans 13 amino acids. Solely the CDR3 DNA is kept, with 39 bases framed from the first base. V is cut by 0 bases and J by 6 bases, and the space between the germline ends is 6 bases. CDR1 and CDR2 are read off the germline V gene (reference sequence) as LNHNV and YYDKDF. Whole blood was collected in K2EDTA tubes by collaborating institutions according to the institutions' own protocols. Collaborator samples were shipped for TCRbeta analysis as frozen whole blood, isolated PBMCs, or DNA extracted from either sample type. The rearranged chain carries TRBV15 and TRBJ2-1; the D gene is not confidently resolved. The source material was peripheral blood. The receptor was derived from an older man with acute or convalescent COVID-19. The encoded CDR3 is CATSREAFNEQFF. The nucleotides are TGTGCCACCAGCAGAGAGGCTTTCAATGAGCAGTTCTTC. The full variable domain, completed from the reference TRBV15 and TRBJ2-1 proteins outside the CDR3, reads DAMVIQNPRYQVTQFGKPVTLSCSQTLNHNVMYWYQQKSSQAPKLLFHYYDKDFNNEADTPDNFQSRRPNTSFCFLDIRSPGLGDTAMYLCATSREAFNEQFFGPGTRLTVL.